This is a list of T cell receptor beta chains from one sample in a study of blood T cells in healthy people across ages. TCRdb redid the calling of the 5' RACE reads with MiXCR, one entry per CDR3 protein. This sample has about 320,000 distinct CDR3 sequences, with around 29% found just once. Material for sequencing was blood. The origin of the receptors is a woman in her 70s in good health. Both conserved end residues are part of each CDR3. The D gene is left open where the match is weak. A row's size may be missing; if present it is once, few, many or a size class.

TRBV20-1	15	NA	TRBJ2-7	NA	CSARDDSPGRYEQYF	TGCAGTGCTAGAGACGACAGTCCCGGCAGGTACGAGCAGTACTTC
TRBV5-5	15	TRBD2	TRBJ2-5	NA	CASSFLLAGGETQYF	TGTGCCAGCAGCTTTCTCCTAGCGGGAGGAGAGACCCAGTACTTC
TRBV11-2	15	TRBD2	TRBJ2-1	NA	CASRPLAGVGNEQFF	TGTGCCAGCAGACCGCTAGCGGGAGTGGGCAATGAGCAGTTCTTC
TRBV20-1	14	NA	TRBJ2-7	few	CSATPMNTYGKRYF	TGCAGTGCTACCCCGATGAATACCTACGGGAAGCGGTACTTC
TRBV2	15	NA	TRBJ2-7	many	CASSHARDMKYEQYF	TGTGCCAGCAGCCACGCCCGGGACATGAAATACGAGCAGTACTTC
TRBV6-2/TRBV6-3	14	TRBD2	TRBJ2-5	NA	CASKGTSGGETRYF	TGTGCCAGCAAGGGGACTAGCGGAGGCGAGACCCGGTACTTC
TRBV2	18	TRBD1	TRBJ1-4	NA	CASRVGQGGFIRNEKLFF	TGTGCCAGCAGGGTCGGACAGGGAGGTTTTATCAGGAATGAAAAACTGTTTTTT
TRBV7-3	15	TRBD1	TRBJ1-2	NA	CASSPGGTGDVGYTF	TGTGCCAGCAGCCCTGGGGGGACAGGGGACGTCGGCTACACCTTC
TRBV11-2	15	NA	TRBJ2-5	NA	CASSLDLKGPETQYF	TGTGCCAGCAGCTTAGATCTAAAAGGGCCAGAGACCCAGTACTTC
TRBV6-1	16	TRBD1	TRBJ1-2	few	CASIQGQGTTLDGYTF	TGTGCCAGCATCCAGGGACAGGGAACTACCCTTGATGGCTACACCTTC
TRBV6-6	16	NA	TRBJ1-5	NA	CAISPGTLESNQPQHF	TGTGCCATCAGCCCCGGGACACTTGAGAGCAATCAGCCCCAGCATTTT
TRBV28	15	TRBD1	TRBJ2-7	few	CASSSPGTGNSEQYF	TGTGCCAGCAGTTCCCCCGGGACAGGCAACAGCGAGCAGTACTTC
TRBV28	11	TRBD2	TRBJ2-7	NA	CASSFPGGKYF	TGTGCCAGCAGTTTCCCCGGGGGGAAGTACTTC
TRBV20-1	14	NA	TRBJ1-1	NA	CSAFRGARSTEAFF	TGCAGTGCTTTTCGGGGGGCGCGTAGCACTGAAGCTTTCTTT
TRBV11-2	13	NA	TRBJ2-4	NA	CASRHLAKNIQYF	TGTGCCAGCAGACACTTAGCCAAAAACATTCAGTACTTC
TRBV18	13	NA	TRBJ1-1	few	CASSPQTTGGAFF	TGTGCCAGCTCACCACAGACAACCGGGGGAGCTTTCTTT
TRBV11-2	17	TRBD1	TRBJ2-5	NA	CASSLEFGTGVGETQYF	TGTGCCAGCAGCTTAGAGTTCGGGACAGGGGTCGGAGAGACCCAGTACTTC
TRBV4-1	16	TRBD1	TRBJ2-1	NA	CASSRVRDRAHNEQFF	TGCGCCAGCAGCCGCGTCCGGGACAGGGCGCACAATGAGCAGTTCTTC
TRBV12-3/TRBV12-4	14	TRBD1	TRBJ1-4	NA	CASSLRQGAEKLFF	TGTGCCAGCAGTTTGAGGCAGGGGGCTGAAAAACTGTTTTTT
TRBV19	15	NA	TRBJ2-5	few	CASSIGTTRGETQYF	TGTGCCAGTAGTATAGGGACTACCCGCGGGGAGACCCAGTACTTC
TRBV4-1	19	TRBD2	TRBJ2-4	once	CASSQLVSGSDLAKNIQYF	TGCGCCAGCAGCCAACTGGTTAGCGGGAGCGACTTAGCCAAAAACATTCAGTACTTC
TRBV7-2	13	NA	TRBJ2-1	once	CASSVNVGNEQFF	TGTGCCAGCAGCGTAAACGTAGGAAATGAGCAGTTCTTC
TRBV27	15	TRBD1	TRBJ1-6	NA	CASSLGWDRNSPLHF	TGTGCCAGCAGTTTAGGATGGGACAGAAACTCACCCCTCCACTTT
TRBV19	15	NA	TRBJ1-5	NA	CASSEAKGGNQPQHF	TGTGCCAGTAGTGAGGCGAAGGGGGGCAATCAGCCCCAGCATTTT
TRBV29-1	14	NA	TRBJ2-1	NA	CSVEVSQGAGEQFF	TGCAGCGTTGAGGTTAGCCAGGGTGCGGGTGAGCAGTTCTTC
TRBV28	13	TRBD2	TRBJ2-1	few	CASSPGLANEQFF	TGTGCCAGCAGTCCGGGACTAGCGAATGAGCAGTTCTTC
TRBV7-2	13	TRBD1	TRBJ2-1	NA	CASRTGIGNEQFF	TGTGCCAGCAGGACAGGGATAGGTAATGAGCAGTTCTTC
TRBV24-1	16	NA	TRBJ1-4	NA	CATSDAAGDANEKLFF	TGTGCCACCAGTGATGCGGCGGGGGATGCTAATGAAAAACTGTTTTTT
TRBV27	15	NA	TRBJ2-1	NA	CASSLAGQSYNEQFF	TGTGCCAGCAGTTTAGCGGGACAGTCCTACAATGAGCAGTTCTTC
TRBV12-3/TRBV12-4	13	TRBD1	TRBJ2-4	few	CASRSDRGDIQYF	TGTGCCAGCAGATCGGACAGGGGGGACATTCAGTACTTC
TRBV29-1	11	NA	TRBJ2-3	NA	CSVQLTDTQYF	TGCAGCGTCCAGCTCACAGATACGCAGTATTTT
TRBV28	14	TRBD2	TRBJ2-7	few	CASTKAGGPYEQYF	TGTGCCAGCACCAAAGCGGGAGGTCCCTACGAGCAGTACTTC
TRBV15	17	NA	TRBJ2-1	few	CATSRVGTGRAGNEQFF	TGTGCCACCAGCAGAGTTGGGACGGGACGAGCTGGGAATGAGCAGTTCTTC
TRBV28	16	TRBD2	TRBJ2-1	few	CASRSGLVREGNEQFF	TGTGCCAGCAGGTCCGGACTAGTGCGGGAGGGGAATGAGCAGTTCTTC
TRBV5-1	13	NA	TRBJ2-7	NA	CASGPRGGYEQYF	TGCGCCAGTGGCCCGCGCGGAGGCTACGAGCAGTACTTC
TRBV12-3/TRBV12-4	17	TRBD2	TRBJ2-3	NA	CASSLVPGSGRIDTQYF	TGTGCCAGCAGTTTAGTCCCGGGTAGCGGGAGAATAGATACGCAGTATTTT
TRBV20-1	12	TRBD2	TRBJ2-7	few	CSARRGAYEQYF	TGCAGTGCTAGGCGGGGGGCCTACGAGCAGTACTTC
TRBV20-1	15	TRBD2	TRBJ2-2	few	CSAPISGRGTGELFF	TGCAGTGCTCCGATTAGCGGGCGGGGGACCGGGGAGCTGTTTTTT
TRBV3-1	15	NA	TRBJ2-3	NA	CASSQTGVSTDTQYF	TGTGCCAGCAGCCAAACAGGTGTTAGCACAGATACGCAGTATTTT
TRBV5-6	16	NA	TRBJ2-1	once	CASSWSPTVSYNEQFF	TGTGCCAGCAGCTGGTCGCCGACAGTTTCCTACAATGAGCAGTTCTTC
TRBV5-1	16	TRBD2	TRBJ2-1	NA	CASSPVVAGTNNEQFF	TGCGCCAGCAGCCCGGTGGTAGCGGGGACTAACAATGAGCAGTTCTTC
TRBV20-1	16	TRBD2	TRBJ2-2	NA	CSARKPGLAKGGELFF	TGCAGTGCTAGAAAACCGGGACTAGCGAAGGGCGGGGAGCTGTTTTTT
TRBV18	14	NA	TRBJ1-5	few	CASSEGVLNQPQHF	TGTGCCAGCTCAGAGGGGGTATTAAATCAGCCCCAGCATTTT
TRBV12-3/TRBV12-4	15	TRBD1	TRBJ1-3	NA	CASSTWTGRGNTIYF	TGTGCCAGCAGTACCTGGACAGGCAGGGGAAACACCATATATTTT
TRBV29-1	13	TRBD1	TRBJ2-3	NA	CSSPGQGADTQYF	TGCAGCTCCCCGGGACAGGGGGCAGATACGCAGTATTTT
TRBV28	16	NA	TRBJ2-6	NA	CASSSTEGGGANVLTF	TGTGCCAGCAGTTCCACGGAGGGAGGTGGGGCCAACGTCCTGACTTTC
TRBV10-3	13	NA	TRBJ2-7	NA	CAISGHGTYEQYF	TGTGCCATCAGTGGTCACGGTACCTACGAGCAGTACTTC
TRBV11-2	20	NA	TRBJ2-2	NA	CASSLGPARGGLGLSGELFF	TGTGCCAGCAGCTTGGGTCCCGCTCGAGGGGGATTAGGATTGAGCGGGGAGCTGTTTTTT
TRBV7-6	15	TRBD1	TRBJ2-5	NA	CASSLTGGALETQYF	TGTGCCAGCAGCTTGACAGGGGGCGCGTTGGAGACCCAGTACTTC
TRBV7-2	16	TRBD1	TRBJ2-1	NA	CASSERRTGDKDGQFF	TGTGCCAGCAGCGAAAGACGGACAGGGGACAAGGATGGGCAGTTCTTC
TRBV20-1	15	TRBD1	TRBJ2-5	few	CSARDPGGSQETQYF	TGCAGTGCTAGAGACCCAGGGGGATCCCAAGAGACCCAGTACTTC
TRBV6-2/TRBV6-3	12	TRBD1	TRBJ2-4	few	CASSGQGSIQYF	TGTGCCAGCAGCGGACAGGGTAGCATTCAGTACTTC
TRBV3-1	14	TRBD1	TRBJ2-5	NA	CASSHDRGQETQYF	TGTGCCAGCAGCCACGACAGGGGGCAAGAGACCCAGTACTTC
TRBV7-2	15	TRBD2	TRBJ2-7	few	CASSSIAGGLYEQYF	TGTGCCAGCAGCTCAATAGCGGGAGGCCTCTACGAGCAGTACTTC
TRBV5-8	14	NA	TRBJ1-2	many	CASSPGTASYGYTF	TGTGCCAGCAGCCCTGGGACGGCTTCCTATGGCTACACCTTC